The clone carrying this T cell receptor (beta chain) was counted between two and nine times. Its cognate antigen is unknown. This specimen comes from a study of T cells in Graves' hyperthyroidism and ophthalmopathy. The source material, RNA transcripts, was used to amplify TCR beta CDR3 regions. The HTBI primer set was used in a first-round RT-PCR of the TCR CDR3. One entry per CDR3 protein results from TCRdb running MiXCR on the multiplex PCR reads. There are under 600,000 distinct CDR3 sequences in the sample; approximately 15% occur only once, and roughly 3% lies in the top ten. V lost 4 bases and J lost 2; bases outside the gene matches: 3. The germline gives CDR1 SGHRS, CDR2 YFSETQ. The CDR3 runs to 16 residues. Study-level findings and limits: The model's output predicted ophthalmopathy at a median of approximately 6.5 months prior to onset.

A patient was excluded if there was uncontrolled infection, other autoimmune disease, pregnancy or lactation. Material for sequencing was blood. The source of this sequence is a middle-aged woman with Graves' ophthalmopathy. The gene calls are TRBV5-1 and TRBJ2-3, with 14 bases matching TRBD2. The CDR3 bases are TGCGCCAGCAGCCAGGGACTAGCGGGAGCCACAGATACGCAGTATTTT. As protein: CASSQGLAGATDTQYF.